This T cell receptor beta chain originates from a study of blood T cells in healthy people across ages. As to this clonotype: Germline and junction disagree at one end, which may indicate a read error.

Per germline, CDR1 MNHEY and CDR2 SMNVEV (reference sequence). The CDR3 covers 14 residues. Together with a sample-barcoded 5' primer, a J-beta primer mix was included in a second PCR lasting about 6 to 11 cycles. MiXCR, run by TCRdb on the 5' RACE reads, gives a single entry per CDR3 protein. The sample shows about 500,000 distinct CDR3 sequences, nearly 25% of them seen only once. This sample also appeared in a second study, on T cells of mothers and their children. According to that study: The data showed no persistent microchimeric T cell clones.

The sequenced material came from blood. The sequence was obtained from a boy aged 5-17 years in good health. V is TRBV27 and J is TRBJ2-1; no clear D gene. The CDR3 reads CASTLGGSYTEQFF. In DNA form, the CDR3 reads TGTGCCAGCACCTTGGGCGGCTCCTACACTGAGCAGTTCTTC.